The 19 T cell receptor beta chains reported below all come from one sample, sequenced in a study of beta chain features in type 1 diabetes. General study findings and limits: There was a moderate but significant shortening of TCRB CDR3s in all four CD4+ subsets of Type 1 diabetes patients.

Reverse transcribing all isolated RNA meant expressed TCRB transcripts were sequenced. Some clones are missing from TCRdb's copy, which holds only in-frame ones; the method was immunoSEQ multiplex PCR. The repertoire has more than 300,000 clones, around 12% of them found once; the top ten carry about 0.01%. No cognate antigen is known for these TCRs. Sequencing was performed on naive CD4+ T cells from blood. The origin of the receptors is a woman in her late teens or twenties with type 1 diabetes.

CDR3 loop: CASSFPRDTQYF. In DNA form, the CDR3 reads TGTGCCAGCAGTTTCCCTAGGGATACGCAGTATTTT. The chain is built from TRBV27 and TRBJ2-3; D not resolved. Germline V lookup: CDR1 MNHEY, CDR2 SMNVEV (reference sequence). The CDR3 consists of 12 residues. Trimming removed 3 bases from V and 6 bases from J, with 7 bases in between.

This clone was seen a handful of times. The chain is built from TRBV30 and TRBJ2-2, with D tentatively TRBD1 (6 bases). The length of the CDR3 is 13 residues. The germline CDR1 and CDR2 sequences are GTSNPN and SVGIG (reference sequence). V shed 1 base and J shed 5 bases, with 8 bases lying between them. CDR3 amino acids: CAWSGQGTGELFF. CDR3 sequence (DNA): TGTGCCTGGAGTGGGCAGGGGACCGGGGAGCTGTTTTTT.

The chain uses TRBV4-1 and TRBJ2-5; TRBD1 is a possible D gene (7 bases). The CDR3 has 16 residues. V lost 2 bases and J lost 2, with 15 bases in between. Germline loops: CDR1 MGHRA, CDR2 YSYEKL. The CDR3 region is CASSQPGGAGQETQYF. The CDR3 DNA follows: TGCGCCAGCAGCCAACCAGGGGGTGCGGGACAAGAGACCCAGTACTTC.

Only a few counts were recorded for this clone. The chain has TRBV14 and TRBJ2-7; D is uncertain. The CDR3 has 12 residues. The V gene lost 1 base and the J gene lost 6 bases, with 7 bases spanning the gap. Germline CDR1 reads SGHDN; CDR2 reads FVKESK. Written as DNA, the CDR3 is TGTGCCAGCAGCCAAGCGAGGAGCGAGCAGTACTTC. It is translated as CASSQARSEQYF. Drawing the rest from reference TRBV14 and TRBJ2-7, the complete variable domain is EAGVTQFPSHSVIEKGQTVTLRCDPISGHDNLYWYRRVMGKEIKFLLHFVKESKQDESGMPNNRFLAERTGGTYSTLKVQPAELEDSGVYFCASSQARSEQYFGPGTRLTVT.

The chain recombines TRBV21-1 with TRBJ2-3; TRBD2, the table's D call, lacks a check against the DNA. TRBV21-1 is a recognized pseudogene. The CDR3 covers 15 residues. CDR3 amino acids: CASTSGSYYTDTQYF. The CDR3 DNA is TGTGCCAGCACCTCGGGTAGCTATTACACAGATACGCAGTATTTT.

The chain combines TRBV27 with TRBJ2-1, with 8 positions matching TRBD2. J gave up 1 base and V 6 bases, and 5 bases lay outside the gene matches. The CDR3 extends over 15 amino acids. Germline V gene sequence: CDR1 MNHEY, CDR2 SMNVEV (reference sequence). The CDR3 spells CASRGLARSYNEQFF. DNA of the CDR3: TGTGCCAGCAGAGGACTAGCCCGGTCCTACAATGAGCAGTTCTTC.

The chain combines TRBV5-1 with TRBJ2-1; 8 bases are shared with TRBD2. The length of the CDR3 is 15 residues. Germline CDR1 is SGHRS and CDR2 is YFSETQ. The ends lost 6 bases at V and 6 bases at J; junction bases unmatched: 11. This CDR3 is CASTVAAGASNEQFF. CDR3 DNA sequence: TGCGCCAGCACCGTGGCAGCGGGGGCGAGCAATGAGCAGTTCTTC.

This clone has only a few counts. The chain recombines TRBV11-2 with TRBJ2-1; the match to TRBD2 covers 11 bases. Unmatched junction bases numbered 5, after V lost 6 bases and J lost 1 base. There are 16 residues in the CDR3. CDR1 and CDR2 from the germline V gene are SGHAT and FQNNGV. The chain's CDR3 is CASRGLAGGSYNEQFF. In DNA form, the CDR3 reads TGTGCCAGCAGGGGTCTAGCGGGGGGATCCTACAATGAGCAGTTCTTC.

In DNA form, the CDR3 reads TGTGCCACCGATGGCAGGGGGCTGAACACTGAAGCTTTCTTT. Its protein product is CATDGRGLNTEAFF. V is TRBV7-9 and J is TRBJ1-1; TRBD1 matches 8 bases. V lost 10 bases to trimming and J lost 0 bases; unmatched junction nucleotides: 7. This CDR3 comprises 14 residues. CDR1 is SEHNR and CDR2 is FQNEAQ in the germline V gene (reference sequence).

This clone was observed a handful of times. CDR3 bases: TGTGCCATCAACGGTGGAGGCAATCAGCCCCAGCATTTT. Its translation is CAINGGGNQPQHF. This chain connects TRBV10-3 to TRBJ1-5, with D hard to call. Trimming cost V 7 bases and J 2 bases, with 9 bases left between them. The CDR3 consists of 13 residues. Germline CDR1 is ENHRY and CDR2 is SYGVKD.

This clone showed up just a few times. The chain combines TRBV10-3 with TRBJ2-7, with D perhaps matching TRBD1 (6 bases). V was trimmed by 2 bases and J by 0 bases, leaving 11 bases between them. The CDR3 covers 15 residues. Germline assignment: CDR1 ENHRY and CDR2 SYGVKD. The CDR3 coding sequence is TGTGCCATCAGTGAGCCCAACAGGGACTCCTACGAGCAGTACTTC. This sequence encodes CAISEPNRDSYEQYF.

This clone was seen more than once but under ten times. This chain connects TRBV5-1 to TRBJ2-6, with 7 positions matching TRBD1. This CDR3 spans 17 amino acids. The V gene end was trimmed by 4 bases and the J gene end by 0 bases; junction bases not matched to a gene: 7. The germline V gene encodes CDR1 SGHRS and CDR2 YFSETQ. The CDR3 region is CASSVGQTASGANVLTF. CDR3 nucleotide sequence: TGCGCCAGCAGCGTGGGACAGACGGCCTCTGGGGCCAACGTCCTGACTTTC.

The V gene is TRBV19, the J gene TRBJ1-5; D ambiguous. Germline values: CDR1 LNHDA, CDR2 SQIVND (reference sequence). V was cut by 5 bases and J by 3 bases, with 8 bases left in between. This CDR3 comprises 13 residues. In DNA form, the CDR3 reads TGTGCCAGTAGTGCACGGTACAATCAGCCCCAGCATTTT. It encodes CASSARYNQPQHF.

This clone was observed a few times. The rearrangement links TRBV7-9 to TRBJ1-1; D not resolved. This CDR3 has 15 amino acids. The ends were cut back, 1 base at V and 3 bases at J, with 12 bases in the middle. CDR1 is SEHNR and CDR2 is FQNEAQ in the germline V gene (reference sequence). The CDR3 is CASSLVGGIYTEAFF. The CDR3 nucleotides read TGTGCCAGCAGCTTAGTTGGAGGGATATACACTGAAGCTTTCTTT.

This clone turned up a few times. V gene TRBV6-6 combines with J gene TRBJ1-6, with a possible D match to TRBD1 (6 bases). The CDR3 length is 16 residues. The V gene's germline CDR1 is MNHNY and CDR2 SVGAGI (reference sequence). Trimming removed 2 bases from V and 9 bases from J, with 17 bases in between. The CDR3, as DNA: TGTGCCAGCAGTTACAGTGAAGGGACATCGGGTTCACCCCTCCACTTT. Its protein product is CASSYSEGTSGSPLHF.

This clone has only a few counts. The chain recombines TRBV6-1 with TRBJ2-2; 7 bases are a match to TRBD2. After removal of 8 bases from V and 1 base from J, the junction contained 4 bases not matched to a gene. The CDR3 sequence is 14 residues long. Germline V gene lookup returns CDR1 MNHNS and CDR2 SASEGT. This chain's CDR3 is CASVAGLNTGELFF. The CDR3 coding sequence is TGTGCCAGCGTAGCGGGCCTGAACACCGGGGAGCTGTTTTTT.

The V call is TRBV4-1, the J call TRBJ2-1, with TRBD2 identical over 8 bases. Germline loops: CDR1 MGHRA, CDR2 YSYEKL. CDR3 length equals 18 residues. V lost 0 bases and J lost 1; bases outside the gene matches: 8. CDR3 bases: TGCGCCAGCAGCCAAGAAAGGGGACTAGGGTCGTCCTACAATGAGCAGTTCTTC. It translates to CASSQERGLGSSYNEQFF.

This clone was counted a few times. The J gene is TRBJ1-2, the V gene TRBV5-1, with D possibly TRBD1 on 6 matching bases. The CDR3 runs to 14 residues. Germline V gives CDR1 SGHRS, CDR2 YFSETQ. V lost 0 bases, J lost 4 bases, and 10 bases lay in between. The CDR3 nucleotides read TGCGCCAGCAGCTTGGAGACAGGAAGCTATGGCTACACCTTC. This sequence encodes CASSLETGSYGYTF.

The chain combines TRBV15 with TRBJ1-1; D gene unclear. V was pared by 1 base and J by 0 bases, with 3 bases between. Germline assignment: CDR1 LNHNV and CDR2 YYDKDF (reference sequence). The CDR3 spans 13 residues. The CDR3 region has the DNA TGTGCCACCAGCAGAGGCGTGAACACTGAAGCTTTCTTT. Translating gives CATSRGVNTEAFF.